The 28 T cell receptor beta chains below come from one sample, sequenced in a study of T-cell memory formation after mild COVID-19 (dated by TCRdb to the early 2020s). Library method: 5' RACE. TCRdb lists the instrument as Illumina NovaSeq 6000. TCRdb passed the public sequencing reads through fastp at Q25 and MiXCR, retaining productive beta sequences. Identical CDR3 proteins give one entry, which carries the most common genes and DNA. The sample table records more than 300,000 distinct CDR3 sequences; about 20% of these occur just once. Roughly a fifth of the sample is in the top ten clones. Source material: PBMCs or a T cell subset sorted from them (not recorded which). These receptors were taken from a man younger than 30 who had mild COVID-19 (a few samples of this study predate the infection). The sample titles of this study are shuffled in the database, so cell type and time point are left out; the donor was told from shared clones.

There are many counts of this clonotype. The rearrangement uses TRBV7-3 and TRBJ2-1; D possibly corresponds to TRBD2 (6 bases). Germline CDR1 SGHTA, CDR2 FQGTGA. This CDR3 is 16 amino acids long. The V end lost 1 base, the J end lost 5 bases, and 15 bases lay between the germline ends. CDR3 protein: CASSLRGRGRDNEQFF. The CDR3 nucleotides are TGTGCCAGCAGCTTAAGGGGTCGGGGGAGAGACAATGAGCAGTTCTTC. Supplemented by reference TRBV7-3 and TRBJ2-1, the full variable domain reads GAGVSQTPSNKVTEKGKYVELRCDPISGHTALYWYRQSLGQGPEFLIYFQGTGAADDSGLPNDRFFAVRPEGSVSTLKIQRTERGDSAVYLCASSLRGRGRDNEQFFGPGTRLTVL.

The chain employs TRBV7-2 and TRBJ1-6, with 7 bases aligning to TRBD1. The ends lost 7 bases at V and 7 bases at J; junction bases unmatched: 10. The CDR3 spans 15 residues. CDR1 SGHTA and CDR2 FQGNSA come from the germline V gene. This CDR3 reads CASTKQGLTNSPLHF. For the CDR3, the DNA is TGTGCCAGCACCAAACAGGGGCTGACGAATTCACCCCTCCACTTT.

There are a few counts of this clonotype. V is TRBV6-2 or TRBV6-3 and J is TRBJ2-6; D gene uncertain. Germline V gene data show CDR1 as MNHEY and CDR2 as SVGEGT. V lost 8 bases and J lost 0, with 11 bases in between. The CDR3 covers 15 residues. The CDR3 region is CASGAYYSGANVLTF. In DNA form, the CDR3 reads TGTGCCAGCGGAGCCTACTACTCTGGGGCCAACGTCCTGACTTTC.

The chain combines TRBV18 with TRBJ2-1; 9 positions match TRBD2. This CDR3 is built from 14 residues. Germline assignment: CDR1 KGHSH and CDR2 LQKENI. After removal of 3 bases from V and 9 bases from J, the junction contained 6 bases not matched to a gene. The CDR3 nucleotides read TGTGCCAGCTCACCCGCGGGCGGGGGGGGTGAGCAGTTCTTC. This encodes CASSPAGGGGEQFF. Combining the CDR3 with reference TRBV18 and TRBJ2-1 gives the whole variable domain NAGVMQNPRHLVRRRGQEARLRCSPMKGHSHVYWYRQLPEEGLKFMVYLQKENIIDESGMPKERFSAEFPKEGPSILRIQQVVRGDSAAYFCASSPAGGGGEQFFGPGTRLTVL.

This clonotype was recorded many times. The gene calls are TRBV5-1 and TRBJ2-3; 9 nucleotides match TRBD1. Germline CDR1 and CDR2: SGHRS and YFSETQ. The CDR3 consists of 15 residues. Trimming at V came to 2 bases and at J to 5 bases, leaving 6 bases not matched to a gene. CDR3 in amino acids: CASSLARTGVDTQYF. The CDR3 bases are TGCGCCAGCAGCTTAGCCCGGACAGGGGTAGATACGCAGTATTTT.

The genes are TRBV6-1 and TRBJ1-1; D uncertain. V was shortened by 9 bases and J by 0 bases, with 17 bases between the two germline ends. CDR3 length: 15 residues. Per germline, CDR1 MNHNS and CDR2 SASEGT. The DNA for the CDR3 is TGTGCCAGACATTACGGACGGGCTATGAACACTGAAGCTTTCTTT. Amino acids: CARHYGRAMNTEAFF.

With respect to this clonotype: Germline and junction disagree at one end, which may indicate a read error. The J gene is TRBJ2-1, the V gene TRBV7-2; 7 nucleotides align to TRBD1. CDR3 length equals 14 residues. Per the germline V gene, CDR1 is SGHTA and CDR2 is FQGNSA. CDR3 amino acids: CASNDRASYNEQLF. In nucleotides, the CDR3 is TGTGCCAGCAACGACAGGGCGAGCTACAATGAGCAGTTATTC.

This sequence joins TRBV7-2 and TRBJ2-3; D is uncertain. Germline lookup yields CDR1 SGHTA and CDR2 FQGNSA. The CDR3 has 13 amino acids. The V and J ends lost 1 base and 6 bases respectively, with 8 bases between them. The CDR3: CASSLESRDTQYF. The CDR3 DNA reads TGTGCCAGCAGCTTAGAATCTCGGGATACGCAGTATTTT.

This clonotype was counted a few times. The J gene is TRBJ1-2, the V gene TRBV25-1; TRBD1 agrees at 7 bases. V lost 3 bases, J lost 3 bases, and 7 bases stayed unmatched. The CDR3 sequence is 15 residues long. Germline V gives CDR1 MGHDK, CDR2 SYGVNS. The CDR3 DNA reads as TGTGCCAGCAGTGAGCCGACAGGGCCCTACTATGGCTACACCTTC. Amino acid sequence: CASSEPTGPYYGYTF.

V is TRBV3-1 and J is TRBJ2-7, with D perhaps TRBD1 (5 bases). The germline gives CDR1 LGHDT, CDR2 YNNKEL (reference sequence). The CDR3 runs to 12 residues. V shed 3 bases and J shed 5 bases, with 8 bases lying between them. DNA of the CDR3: TGTGCCAGCAGCCAGGGCAGGGACGAGCAGTACGTC. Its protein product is CASSQGRDEQYV.

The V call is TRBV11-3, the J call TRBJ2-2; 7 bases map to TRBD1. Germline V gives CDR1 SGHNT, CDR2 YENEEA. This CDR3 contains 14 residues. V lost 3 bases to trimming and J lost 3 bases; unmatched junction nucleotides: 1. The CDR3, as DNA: TGTGCCAGCAGCTTCGACAGGGACACCGGGGAGCTGTTTTTT. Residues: CASSFDRDTGELFF.

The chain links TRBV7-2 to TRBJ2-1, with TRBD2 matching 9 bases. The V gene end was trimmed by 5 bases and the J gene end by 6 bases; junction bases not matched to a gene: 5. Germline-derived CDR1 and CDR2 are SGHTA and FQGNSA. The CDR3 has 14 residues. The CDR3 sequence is CASSATSGSNEQFF. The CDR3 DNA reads TGTGCCAGCAGCGCGACTAGCGGAAGCAATGAGCAGTTCTTC. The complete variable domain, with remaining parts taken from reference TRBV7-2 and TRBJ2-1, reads GAGVSQSPSNKVTEKGKDVELRCDPISGHTALYWYRQSLGQGLEFLIYFQGNSAPDKSGLPSDRFSAERTGGSVSTLTIQRTQQEDSAVYLCASSATSGSNEQFFGPGTRLTVL.

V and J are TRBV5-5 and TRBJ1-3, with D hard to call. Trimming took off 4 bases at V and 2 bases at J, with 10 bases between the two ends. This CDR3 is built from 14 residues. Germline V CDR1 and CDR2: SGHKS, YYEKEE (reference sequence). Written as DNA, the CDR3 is TGTGCCAGCAGCCCCAATCTTGCTGGAAACACCATATATTTT. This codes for CASSPNLAGNTIYF. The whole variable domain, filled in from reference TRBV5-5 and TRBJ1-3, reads DAGVTQSPTHLIKTRGQQVTLRCSPISGHKSVSWYQQVLGQGPQFIFQYYEKEERGRGNFPDRFSARQFPNYSSELNVNALLLGDSALYLCASSPNLAGNTIYFGEGSWLTVV.

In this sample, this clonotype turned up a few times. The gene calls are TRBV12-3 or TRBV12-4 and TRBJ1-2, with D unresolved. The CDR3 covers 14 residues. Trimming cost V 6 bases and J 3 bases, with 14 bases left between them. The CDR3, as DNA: TGTGCCAGCAGCACTCCCAAGAACTACTATGGCTACACCTTC. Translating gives CASSTPKNYYGYTF.

This CDR3 is CASSPTPSFNEQFF. CDR3 DNA: TGTGCCAGCAGCCCCACCCCAAGCTTCAATGAGCAGTTCTTC. This rearrangement joins TRBV11-3 to TRBJ2-1; unclear D gene. The germline V gene has CDR1 SGHNT and CDR2 YENEEA. This CDR3 spans 14 amino acids. V lost 5 bases and J 6 bases, leaving 14 bases between the germline ends.

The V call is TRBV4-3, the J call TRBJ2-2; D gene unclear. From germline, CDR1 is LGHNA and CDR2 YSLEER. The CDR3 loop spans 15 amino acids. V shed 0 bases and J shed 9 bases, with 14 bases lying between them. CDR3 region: CASSQDGAPLWELFF. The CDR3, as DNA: TGCGCCAGCAGCCAAGATGGTGCCCCCTTATGGGAGCTGTTTTTT.

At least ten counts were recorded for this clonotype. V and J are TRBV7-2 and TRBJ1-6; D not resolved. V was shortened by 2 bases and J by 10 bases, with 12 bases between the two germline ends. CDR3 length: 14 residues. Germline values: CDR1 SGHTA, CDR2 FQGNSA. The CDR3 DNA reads TGTGCCAGCAGCTTAATCAGCCAGGCCTCACCCCTCCACTTT. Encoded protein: CASSLISQASPLHF.

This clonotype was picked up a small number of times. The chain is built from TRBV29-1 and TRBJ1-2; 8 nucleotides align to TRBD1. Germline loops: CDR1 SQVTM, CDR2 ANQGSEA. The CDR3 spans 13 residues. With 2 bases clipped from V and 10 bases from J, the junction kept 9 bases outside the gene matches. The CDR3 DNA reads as TGCAGCGTTGAACTCGGGACAGGAATTAACTACACCTTC. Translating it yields CSVELGTGINYTF.

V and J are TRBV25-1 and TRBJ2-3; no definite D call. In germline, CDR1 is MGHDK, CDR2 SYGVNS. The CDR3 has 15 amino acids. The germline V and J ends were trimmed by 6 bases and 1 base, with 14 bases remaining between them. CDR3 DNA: TGTGCCAGCAGCGGAAATAGCCTGGGCACAGATACGCAGTATTTT. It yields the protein CASSGNSLGTDTQYF.

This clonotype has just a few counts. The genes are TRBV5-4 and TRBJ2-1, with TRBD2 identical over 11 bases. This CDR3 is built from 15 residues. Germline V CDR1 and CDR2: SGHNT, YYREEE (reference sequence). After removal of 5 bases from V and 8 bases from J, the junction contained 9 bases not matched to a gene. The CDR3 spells CASRFSGGALDEQFF. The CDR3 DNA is TGTGCCAGCAGGTTTAGCGGGGGGGCCTTAGATGAGCAGTTCTTC.

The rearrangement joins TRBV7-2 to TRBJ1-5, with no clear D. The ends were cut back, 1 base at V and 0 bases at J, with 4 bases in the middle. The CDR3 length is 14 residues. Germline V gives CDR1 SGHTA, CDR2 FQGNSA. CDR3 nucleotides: TGTGCCAGCAGCTTAGTGGATAGCAATCAGCCCCAGCATTTT. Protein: CASSLVDSNQPQHF.

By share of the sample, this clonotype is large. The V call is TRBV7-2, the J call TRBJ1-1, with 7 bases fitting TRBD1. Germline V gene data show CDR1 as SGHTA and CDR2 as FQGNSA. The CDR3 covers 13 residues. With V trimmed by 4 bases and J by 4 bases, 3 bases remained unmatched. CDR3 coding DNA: TGTGCCAGCAGCTACCGACAGGGCACTGAAGCTTTCTTT. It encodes CASSYRQGTEAFF.

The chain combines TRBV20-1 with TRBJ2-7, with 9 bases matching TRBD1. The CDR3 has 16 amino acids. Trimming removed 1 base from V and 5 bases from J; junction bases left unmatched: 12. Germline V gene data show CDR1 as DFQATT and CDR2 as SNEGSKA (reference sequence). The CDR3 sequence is CSARVPAGQGGHEQYF. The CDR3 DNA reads TGCAGTGCTAGAGTGCCCGCGGGACAGGGTGGCCACGAGCAGTACTTC.

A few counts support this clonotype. CDR3: CASSSGQEQPQHF. CDR3 bases: TGTGCCAGCAGCTCAGGACAGGAACAGCCCCAGCATTTT. This chain joins TRBV7-2 and TRBJ1-5, with 7 nucleotides matching TRBD1. The CDR3 length is 13 residues. V was pared by 4 bases and J by 7 bases, with 4 bases of the junction left unmatched. Per germline, CDR1 SGHTA and CDR2 FQGNSA.

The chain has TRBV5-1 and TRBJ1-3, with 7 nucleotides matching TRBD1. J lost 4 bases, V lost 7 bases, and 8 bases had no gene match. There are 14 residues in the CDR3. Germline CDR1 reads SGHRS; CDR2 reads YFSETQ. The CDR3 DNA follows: TGCGCCAGCTCTATTCCGGGACAGGGAAACACCATATATTTT. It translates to CASSIPGQGNTIYF.

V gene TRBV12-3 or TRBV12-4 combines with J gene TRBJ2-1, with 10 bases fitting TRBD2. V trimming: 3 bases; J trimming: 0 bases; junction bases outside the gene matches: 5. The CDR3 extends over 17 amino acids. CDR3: CASSFSGGAVSYNEQFF. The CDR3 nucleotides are TGTGCCAGCAGTTTCAGCGGGGGGGCGGTCTCCTACAATGAGCAGTTCTTC.

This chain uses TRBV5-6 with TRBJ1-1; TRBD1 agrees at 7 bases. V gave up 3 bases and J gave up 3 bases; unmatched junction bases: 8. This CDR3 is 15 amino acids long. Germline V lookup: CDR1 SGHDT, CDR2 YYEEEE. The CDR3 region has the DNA TGTGCCAGCAGCTATCGAAGACAGGGCCACACTGAAGCTTTCTTT. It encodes CASSYRRQGHTEAFF.

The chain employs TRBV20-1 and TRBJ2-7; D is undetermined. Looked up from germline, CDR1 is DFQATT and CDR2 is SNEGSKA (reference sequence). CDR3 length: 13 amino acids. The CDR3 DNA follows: TGCAGTGCCAGAGACACATTATCCTACGAGCAGTACGTC. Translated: CSARDTLSYEQYV.